Below, 16 T cell receptor beta chains from the same sample are listed, as sequenced in a study of cytomegalovirus exposure and HLA in healthy donors. Primers: 60 Vbeta forward and 13 Jbeta reverse. Method: immunoSEQ multiplex PCR; TCRdb's copy keeps in-frame clones and lacks some. This table lists some 76,000 clones. Sequencing was performed on PBMCs. All receptors derive from a man in his forties or fifties in good health and CMV-seronegative.

The chain couples TRBV4-2 to TRBJ2-1; D unclear. Germline loops: CDR1 LGHNA, CDR2 YNFKEQ. V was cut by 4 bases and J by 4 bases, with 17 bases left in between. The CDR3 sequence is 16 residues long. The CDR3 DNA reads as TGTGCCAGCAGCCGCCCGGTTGGCCGCGGATACAATGAGCAGTTCTTC. Translation: CASSRPVGRGYNEQFF.

This chain joins TRBV5-1 and TRBJ1-2, with 11 bases that match TRBD1. Trimming took 4 bases from V and 5 from J; bases not matched to a gene: 7. CDR1 and CDR2 from the germline V gene are SGHRS and YFSETQ. The CDR3 totals 15 residues. In DNA, the CDR3 is TGCGCCAGCAGCCCTGGGACAGGGGGTTTTTATGGCTACACCTTC. It yields the protein CASSPGTGGFYGYTF.

Note on this clone: This specimen includes other DNA sequences encoding the same CDR3. V is TRBV7-9 and J is TRBJ2-5; the D gene is possibly TRBD2 (5 bases). Per germline, CDR1 SEHNR and CDR2 FQNEAQ (reference sequence). V was pared by 9 bases and J by 1 base, with 12 bases between. The CDR3 runs to 13 residues. CDR3 DNA sequence: TGTGCCAGTAGCGCTGCGCTCCAAGAGACCCAGTACTTC. This codes for CASSAALQETQYF. The complete variable domain, with remaining parts taken from reference TRBV7-9 and TRBJ2-5, reads DTGVSQNPRHKITKRGQNVTFRCDPISEHNRLYWYRQTLGQGPEFLTYFQNEAQLEKSRLLSDRFSAERPKGSFSTLEIQRTEQGDSAMYLCASSAALQETQYFGPGTRLLVL.

This sequence joins TRBV10-3 and TRBJ2-2; TRBD2 agrees at 12 bases. The CDR3 loop spans 19 amino acids. The ends lost 10 bases at V and 6 bases at J; junction bases unmatched: 21. Looked up from germline, CDR1 is ENHRY and CDR2 is SYGVKD. CDR3 loop: CANSDGRRPSGRAAGELFF. The CDR3 region has the DNA TGTGCCAACTCGGACGGTCGGAGGCCTAGCGGGAGGGCCGCCGGGGAGCTGTTTTTT.

V is TRBV25-1 and J is TRBJ1-1, with 7 bases fitting TRBD1. The junction had 21 bases not matched to a gene; V was cut back by 4 bases and J by 10 bases. The germline V gene has CDR1 MGHDK and CDR2 SYGVNS. The CDR3 is made up of 17 amino acids. CDR3 coding DNA: TGTGCCAGCAGTGCGATTTCGGTCGGAGGGGGCGCGGGGCTAGCTTTCTTT. It codes for CASSAISVGGGAGLAFF.

The J gene is TRBJ2-7, the V gene TRBV4-3, with a possible D match to TRBD1 (6 bases). The germline V gene has CDR1 LGHNA and CDR2 YSLEER. The CDR3 loop spans 16 amino acids. V dropped 0 bases and J dropped 6 bases, with 18 bases sitting between them. DNA of the CDR3: TGCGCCAGCAGCCAAGATCTGGTGGGGGCCGGCCTCGAGCAGTACTTC. Translating it yields CASSQDLVGAGLEQYF.

The rearrangement links TRBV5-4 to TRBJ2-5; maybe TRBD1 (6 bases). The germline CDR1 and CDR2 sequences are SGHNT and YYREEE (reference sequence). CDR3 length equals 13 residues. V gave up 4 bases and J gave up 3 bases, with 10 bases separating them. CDR3 coding DNA: TGTGCCAGCAGCCTTACAGGGAAAGAGACCCAGTACTTC. Protein product: CASSLTGKETQYF.

V gene TRBV7-2 combines with J gene TRBJ2-2, with TRBD1 as a possible D gene (7 bases). CDR3 length: 15 amino acids. Trimming left V 5 bases short and J 1 base short, with 11 bases between. Germline lookup yields CDR1 SGHTA and CDR2 FQGNSA. CDR3 in amino acids: CASSRQGLNTGELFF. In DNA form, the CDR3 reads TGTGCCAGCAGCAGACAGGGACTGAACACCGGGGAGCTGTTTTTT.

The chain carries TRBV10-3 and TRBJ2-3; tentatively, D is TRBD1 (6 bases). Trimming stripped 5 bases from V and 7 bases from J, with 19 bases between. Germline V gives CDR1 ENHRY, CDR2 SYGVKD. The CDR3 length is 15 residues. Here the CDR3 reads CAISKKGGQSHTQYF. The CDR3 DNA reads TGTGCCATCAGTAAAAAAGGAGGACAGTCACATACGCAGTATTTT.

The rearrangement uses TRBV5-1 and TRBJ1-6; D is undetermined. The V and J ends lost 2 bases and 7 bases respectively, with 4 bases between them. The CDR3 extends over 12 amino acids. CDR1 and CDR2 from the germline V gene are SGHRS and YFSETQ. CDR3 protein: CASSFPNSPLHF. The CDR3 region has the DNA TGCGCCAGCAGCTTCCCGAATTCACCCCTCCACTTT.

The chain couples TRBV7-2 to TRBJ2-7; tentatively, D is TRBD1 (6 bases). Trimming left V 1 base short and J 9 bases short, with 22 bases between. CDR1 and CDR2 (germline): SGHTA, FQGNSA. This CDR3 is built from 16 residues. This CDR3 reads CASSLEAGDVVFGQYF. The CDR3 DNA is TGTGCCAGCAGCTTAGAGGCAGGGGATGTCGTCTTCGGGCAGTACTTC.

This chain links TRBV30 with TRBJ1-4; D gene ambiguous. From germline, CDR1 is GTSNPN and CDR2 SVGIG (reference sequence). Trimming stripped 2 bases from V and 7 bases from J, with 14 bases between. There are 14 residues in the CDR3. The CDR3 DNA reads TGTGCCTGGAGTCCACTCCTGAAGAGTGAAAAACTGTTTTTT. Protein sequence: CAWSPLLKSEKLFF.

The chain joins TRBV27 to TRBJ1-1; a possible D gene is TRBD1 (6 bases). Per germline, CDR1 MNHEY and CDR2 SMNVEV (reference sequence). The CDR3 runs 15 residues. Trimming took 5 bases from V and 6 from J, leaving 19 bases between them. The CDR3 region has the DNA TGTGCCAGCAGTGCCTTACAGGGTAAAGGCGCTGAAGCTTTCTTT. It codes for CASSALQGKGAEAFF.

The chain combines TRBV19 with TRBJ2-5, with D unresolved. With the DNA end fitting TRBJ2-7 better, the J assignment may be wrong. There are 14 residues in the CDR3. Per the germline V gene, CDR1 is LNHDA and CDR2 is SQIVND (reference sequence). CDR3 sequence reads: CASSIGALSYEQYF. CDR3 sequence (DNA): TGTGCCAGTAGTATAGGCGCCCTATCCTACGAGCAGTACTTC.

V and J are TRBV5-1 and TRBJ2-3, with 8 bases lining up with TRBD2. J was trimmed by 2 bases and V by 0 bases; bases with no gene match: 2. The CDR3 sequence is 15 residues long. The germline CDR1 and CDR2 sequences are SGHRS and YFSETQ. Written as DNA, the CDR3 is TGCGCCAGCAGCTTGGACGGGAGGGTCACAGATACGCAGTATTTT. It is translated as CASSLDGRVTDTQYF.

The rearrangement uses TRBV25-1 and TRBJ2-7; tentative D call: TRBD1 (6 bases). Trimming took off 6 bases at V and 4 bases at J, with 13 bases between the two ends. This CDR3 region has 13 residues. Germline values: CDR1 MGHDK, CDR2 SYGVNS. This chain's CDR3 is CASSQTGLYEQYF. CDR3 coding DNA: TGTGCCAGCAGCCAGACAGGTCTTTACGAGCAGTACTTC.